This T cell receptor beta chain was sequenced during a study of shared clonotypes between healthy human individuals. CDR1 and CDR2 from the germline V gene are MGHDK and SYGVNS. The CDR3 contains 16 residues. V was cut by 2 bases and J by 4 bases, with 18 bases left in between. Per the authors' pipeline: Filtering differed for immunoSEQ, which gave only junction sequences without quality scores. This table comes from immunoSEQ multiplex PCR, and its TCRdb copy is limited to in-frame clones, with some not included. D and trimming were read from the DNA, whereas the V and J calls and clone size are those reported in that table. The repertoire holds hundreds of thousands of clones, with about 91% as singletons. Terminally differentiated effector memory CD45RA+ cells were excluded from the naive CD8 cells, which were CD45RO-negative and positively selected for CCR7.

The source material was naive CD8+ T cells sorted from blood. The sequence derives from a young man in good health. V usage is TRBV25-1 and J usage is TRBJ2-7; D possibly corresponds to TRBD2 (5 bases). DNA of the CDR3: TGTGCCAGCAGTGAACCCCGCGAGCAATCGGGGTACGAGCAGTACTTC. Amino acid sequence: CASSEPREQSGYEQYF.